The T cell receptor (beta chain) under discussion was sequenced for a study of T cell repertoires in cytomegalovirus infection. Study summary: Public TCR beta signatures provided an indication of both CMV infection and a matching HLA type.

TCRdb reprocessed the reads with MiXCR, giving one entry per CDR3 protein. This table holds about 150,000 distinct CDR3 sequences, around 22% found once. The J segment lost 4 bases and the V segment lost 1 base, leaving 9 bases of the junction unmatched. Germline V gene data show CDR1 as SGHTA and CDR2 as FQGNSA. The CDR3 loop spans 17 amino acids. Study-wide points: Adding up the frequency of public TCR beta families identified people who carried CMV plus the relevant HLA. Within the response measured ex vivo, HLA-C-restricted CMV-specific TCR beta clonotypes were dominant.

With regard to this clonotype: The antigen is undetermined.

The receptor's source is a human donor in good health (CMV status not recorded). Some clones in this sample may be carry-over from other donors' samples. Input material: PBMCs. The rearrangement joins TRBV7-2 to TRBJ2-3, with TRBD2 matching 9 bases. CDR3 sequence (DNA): TGTGCCAGCAGCTTAGATTTAGCGGGGGTATTCTCAGATACGCAGTATTTT. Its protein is CASSLDLAGVFSDTQYF. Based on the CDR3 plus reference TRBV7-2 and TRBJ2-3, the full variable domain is GAGVSQSPSNKVTEKGKDVELRCDPISGHTALYWYRQSLGQGLEFLIYFQGNSAPDKSGLPSDRFSAERTGGSVSTLTIQRTQQEDSAVYLCASSLDLAGVFSDTQYFGPGTRLTVL.